This T cell receptor beta chain stems from a study of cytomegalovirus exposure and HLA in healthy donors. The CDR3 spans 18 residues. V lost 1 base, J lost 1 base, and 17 bases lay in between. Germline CDR1 is SGHVS and CDR2 is FQNEAQ. The primer mix had 60 Vbeta and 13 Jbeta primers. Using immunoSEQ multiplex PCR, the repertoire was profiled, and TCRdb retains in-frame clones only, with some absent. The sample carries roughly 100,000 clones, about 81% recorded once. The chain recombines TRBV7-8 with TRBJ1-5; D perhaps matches TRBD1 (5 bases). This clonotype was sampled from a man under 40 in good health and CMV-seronegative. The source material was PBMCs. The CDR3: CASSLDGGRVRSNQPQHF. Written as DNA, the CDR3 is TGTGCCAGCAGCTTAGACGGGGGACGGGTAAGAAGCAATCAGCCCCAGCATTTT.